Detailed here is one TCR beta chain. Its antigen specificity is not known. Base qualities are not at hand, and no much larger clone is one base apart. The immunoSEQ Assay, a bias-controlled multiplex PCR, was used to amplify TCRbeta CDR3 regions from genomic DNA. For the original study's pipeline: Within the assay, amplification of reference gene primers was used to estimate how many nucleated cells each sample contained. Sequence reads were collapsed and filtered to measure the absolute abundance of every unique TCRbeta CDR3 rearrangement. For each sample, productive Simpson clonality was calculated by taking the square root of Simpson's diversity index across productive rearrangements. The table comes from immuneACCESS by way of TCRdb, which keeps in-frame sequences with V and J called. Part of the clones is missing from these tables; in studies checked, under half for an unresolved V gene and the rest for unknown reasons. V and J calls and clone size are those listed in that table; D and trimming were worked out from the DNA. This sample is represented by under 250,000 clones; around 75% of them were singletons. Approximately 5.9% of the sample goes to the ten largest clones.

The cysteine opens and the phenylalanine closes a CDR3 of 11 amino acids. Only the CDR3 portion is preserved as DNA: 33 bases, with reading frame beginning at the first base. V loses 1 base of germline sequence and J loses 4 bases, and the interval between the two ends is 2 bases. From the germline V gene, CDR1 is SGHDT and CDR2 is YYEEEE. This record belongs to a study of blood T cell repertoires in COVID-19 (TCRdb year 2020). Context from the whole study: The collaborator samples originated in the United States, Italy and Spain and spanned the acute and convalescent phases of COVID-19. The material from the prospective study consisted of cDNA or gDNA derived from T cells, B-cell-depleted T cells, or PBMCs. The dataset comprised deeply sampled blood TCRbeta repertoires from subjects exposed to, actively infected with, or recovered from COVID-19. The repertoires were released in a freely available public database intended as a resource for research on the immune response to SARS-CoV-2. Samples were obtained from the ongoing ImmuneRACE study (first 160 participants) and from 1,254 subjects provided by 6 global collaborators. Sample metadata almost always included a de-identified subject ID, COVID-19 status, age in years and sex. Where HLA class I and class II types were available, the types were taken from metadata supplied by the sample provider, not from assay-based typing. The investigation overall reported the following: How much clinical and demographic metadata was included differed by source and by participant, and the metadata was provided uncurated.

At one collaborating source in Seattle, patients were enrolled during active infection and were followed longitudinally through the course of disease. Each collaborating institution followed its own protocols to collect whole blood in K2EDTA tubes. For TCRbeta analysis, collaborators shipped samples as frozen whole blood, isolated PBMCs, or DNA extracted from either of those sample types. The sequence came from a woman aged 40 to 50 with COVID-19, enrolled during active disease. Sequencing was carried out using peripheral blood. This sequence uses TRBV5-6 and TRBJ1-2; there is no confident call for the D gene. The CDR3 region has the sequence CASSLRYGYTF. The DNA reads as follows: TGTGCCAGCAGCTTGCGCTATGGCTACACCTTC.